The 9 T cell receptor beta chains reported below all come from one sample, sequenced in a study of T-cell memory formation after mild COVID-19. TCRdb re-called the 5' RACE reads through MiXCR, storing one row per CDR3 protein. Altogether roughly 480,000 distinct CDR3 sequences are present, around 27% being singletons, with the ten largest covering under 15%. Sequencing was performed on PBMCs or a T cell subset sorted from them (not recorded which). These receptors originate from an adult woman who had mild COVID-19 (a few samples of this study predate the infection). Cell type and time point are not known.

This clonotype came up a few times. The chain recombines TRBV7-9 with TRBJ1-3; TRBD1 agrees at 8 bases. Trimming at V came to 5 bases and at J to 9 bases, leaving 6 bases not matched to a gene. CDR3 length: 13 residues. The germline V gene has CDR1 SEHNR and CDR2 FQNEAQ (reference sequence). This CDR3 is CASSAGQGGTIYF. CDR3 DNA sequence: TGTGCCAGCAGCGCCGGACAGGGAGGCACCATATATTTT.

This chain uses TRBV5-1 with TRBJ2-3, with D possibly being TRBD2 (7 bases). The CDR3 spans 14 residues. Germline loops: CDR1 SGHRS, CDR2 YFSETQ. V was cut by 0 bases and J by 10 bases, with 15 bases left in between. The CDR3 region is CASSLEGGPDSQYF. In DNA, the CDR3 is TGCGCCAGCAGCTTGGAGGGGGGGCCGGATTCGCAGTATTTT.

The CDR3 DNA reads as TGTGCCAGCACCCCCAGGAGTAACTATGGCTACACCTTC. This gives the protein CASTPRSNYGYTF. The chain combines TRBV7-9 with TRBJ1-2; D uncertain. Trimming removed 7 bases at V and 1 base at J, with 10 bases between. This CDR3 is built from 13 residues. Germline assignment: CDR1 SEHNR and CDR2 FQNEAQ (reference sequence). Using reference TRBV7-9 and TRBJ1-2 for the parts outside the CDR3, the full variable domain is DTGVSQNPRHKITKRGQNVTFRCDPISEHNRLYWYRQTLGQGPEFLTYFQNEAQLEKSRLLSDRFSAERPKGSFSTLEIQRTEQGDSAMYLCASTPRSNYGYTFGSGTRLTVV.

The sample holds a few counts of this clonotype. This chain connects TRBV2 to TRBJ2-2, with D unresolved. The CDR3 loop spans 11 amino acids. Germline V gives CDR1 SNHLY, CDR2 FYNNEI. V was shortened by 7 bases and J by 3 bases, with 3 bases between the two germline ends. CDR3: CASTYTGELFF. CDR3 bases: TGTGCCAGCACCTACACCGGGGAGCTGTTTTTT.

This chain links TRBV12-5 with TRBJ2-1, with D possibly being TRBD1 (8 bases). This CDR3 is 15 amino acids long. Trimming removed 3 bases at V and 7 bases at J, with 16 bases between. Germline-derived CDR1 and CDR2 are LGHNT and FRNRAP. The CDR3 spells CASGLLQGGANEQFF. DNA for the CDR3: TGTGCTAGTGGTTTATTACAGGGGGGGGCGAATGAGCAGTTCTTC.

The chain has TRBV20-1 and TRBJ2-7; D uncertain. There are 15 residues in the CDR3. Germline V gives CDR1 DFQATT, CDR2 SNEGSKA (reference sequence). The V and J ends lost 6 bases and 6 bases respectively, with 24 bases between them. The CDR3 region is CSAPMAQSIRGEQYF. Written as DNA, the CDR3 is TGCAGTGCCCCAATGGCACAATCCATTAGAGGCGAGCAGTACTTC.

This clonotype was recorded a few times. The chain combines TRBV29-1 with TRBJ1-1; 9 nucleotides match TRBD1. This CDR3 is built from 12 residues. With 6 bases clipped from V and 4 bases from J, the junction kept 3 bases outside the gene matches. Germline-derived CDR1 and CDR2 are SQVTM and ANQGSEA. Here the CDR3 DNA reads TGCAGCGTACTACAGGGGGCCACTGAAGCTTTCTTT. Amino acids: CSVLQGATEAFF.

This clonotype was recorded a few times. The chain combines TRBV25-1 with TRBJ2-2; perhaps TRBD1 as D (6 bases). From germline, CDR1 is MGHDK and CDR2 SYGVNS. The CDR3 sequence is 17 residues long. The V end lost 4 bases, the J end lost 0 bases, and 15 bases lay between the germline ends. The CDR3 sequence: CASSGTTGTTNTGELFF. DNA for the CDR3: TGTGCCAGCAGTGGGACGACCGGGACAACGAACACCGGGGAGCTGTTTTTT.

This rearrangement joins TRBV5-1 to TRBJ2-1; D unresolved. The CDR3 covers 15 residues. The V end was cut by 0 bases, the J end by 3 bases, with 10 bases between. Germline lookup yields CDR1 SGHRS and CDR2 YFSETQ. CDR3 coding DNA: TGCGCCAGCAGCTTGGCCTCTTGGAGCTACAATGAGCAGTTCTTC. Residues: CASSLASWSYNEQFF.